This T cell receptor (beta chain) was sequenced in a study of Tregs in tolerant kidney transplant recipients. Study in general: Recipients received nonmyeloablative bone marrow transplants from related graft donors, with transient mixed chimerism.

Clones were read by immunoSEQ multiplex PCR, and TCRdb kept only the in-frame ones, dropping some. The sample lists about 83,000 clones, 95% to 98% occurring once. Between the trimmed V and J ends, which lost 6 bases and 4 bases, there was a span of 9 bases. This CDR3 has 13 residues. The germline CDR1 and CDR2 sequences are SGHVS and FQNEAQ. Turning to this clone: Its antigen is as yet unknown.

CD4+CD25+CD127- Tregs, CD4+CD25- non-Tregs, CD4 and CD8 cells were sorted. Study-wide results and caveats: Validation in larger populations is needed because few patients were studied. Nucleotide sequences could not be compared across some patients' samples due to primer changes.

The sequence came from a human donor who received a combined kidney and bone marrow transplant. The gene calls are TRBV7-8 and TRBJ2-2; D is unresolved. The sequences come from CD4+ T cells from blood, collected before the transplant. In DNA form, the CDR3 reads TGTGCCAGCAGGCGTACGGGCACCGGGGAGCTGTTTTTT. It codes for CASRRTGTGELFF.